The present entry profiles one T cell receptor beta chain with its context. Its target is not known. These data originate in a study of shared clonotypes between healthy human individuals. Some clones are missing from TCRdb's copy, which holds only in-frame ones; the method was immunoSEQ multiplex PCR. Among about 990,000 clones listed, about 80% were seen once. The CDR3 spans 15 residues. Germline assignment: CDR1 SGHRS and CDR2 YFSETQ. The V and J ends lost 4 bases and 3 bases, in that order; junction bases with no gene match: 9. Points from the study as a whole: Despite large depth, sorted-subset datasets appeared incompletely sequenced. Naive subsets generally had larger estimated richness than memory subsets. The authors expected sequencing depth to affect clonotype sharing among donors.

This clonotype was obtained from a man younger than 35 in good health. Some clones in this sample may be carry-over from other donors' samples. The sequencing input was memory CD4+ T cells from PBMCs. As to subset: CD45RA-negative fraction. The chain links TRBV5-1 to TRBJ1-2; the match to TRBD1 covers 7 bases. The CDR3 here is CASSPRPGTDYGYTF. The CDR3 DNA is TGCGCCAGCAGCCCCCGCCCCGGGACAGACTATGGCTACACCTTC.